Below, 21 T cell receptor beta chains from the same sample are listed, as sequenced in a study of identical twins. TCRdb re-called the 5' RACE reads through MiXCR, storing one row per CDR3 protein. The profile shows about 240,000 distinct CDR3 sequences, about 13% of them singletons. The sample was also reused in another study, on yellow fever vaccine responses in identical twins.

Sequencing input: memory (CD45RO+) T cells sorted from blood. The source is a woman under 30 in good health.

This clonotype was seen repeatedly, ten times or more. The J gene is TRBJ2-1, the V gene TRBV29-1, with 10 bases that match TRBD2. CDR1 and CDR2 (germline): SQVTM, ANQGSEA. CDR3 size: 15 residues. J lost 4 bases, V lost 3 bases, and 6 bases had no gene match. DNA of the CDR3: TGCAGCGTTGACGAGAAGCGGGGGGGATACAATGAGCAGTTCTTC. This codes for CSVDEKRGGYNEQFF.

In DNA form, the CDR3 reads TGTGCCAGCAGTTTAGACAGGGCGACCTACGAGCAGTACTTC. Translating it yields CASSLDRATYEQYF. V gene TRBV12-3 or TRBV12-4 combines with J gene TRBJ2-7; possible D gene TRBD1, 6 bases. The V gene lost 1 base and the J gene lost 2 bases, with 9 bases spanning the gap. The CDR3 extends over 14 amino acids.

This clonotype was counted between two and nine times. The rearrangement joins TRBV3-1 to TRBJ2-7, with unresolved D. With 0 bases removed from V and 6 bases from J, the gap between germline ends came to 15 bases. The CDR3 spans 15 residues. Germline CDR1 is LGHDT and CDR2 is YNNKEL (reference sequence). CDR3 sequence reads: CASSQDPRRQAEQYF. DNA for the CDR3: TGTGCCAGCAGCCAAGACCCGAGGCGTCAGGCCGAGCAGTACTTC.

This clonotype has a handful of counts. CDR3 sequence: CASSLVQGATDTQYF. Written as DNA, the CDR3 is TGTGCCAGCAGCTTAGTCCAGGGGGCCACAGATACGCAGTATTTT. The J gene is TRBJ2-3, the V gene TRBV7-9, with 8 bases lining up with TRBD1. The CDR3 totals 15 residues. Germline lookup yields CDR1 SEHNR and CDR2 FQNEAQ (reference sequence). The V segment lost 1 base and the J segment 2 bases; nucleotides outside the gene matches: 2.

This clonotype was seen only a few times. This chain links TRBV20-1 with TRBJ2-2; 7 positions agree with TRBD1. The length of the CDR3 is 14 residues. Looked up from germline, CDR1 is DFQATT and CDR2 is SNEGSKA (reference sequence). The V and J ends lost 6 bases and 1 base, in that order; junction bases with no gene match: 5. DNA of the CDR3: TGCAGTGCCCGGGGACAGAGGAACACCGGGGAGCTGTTTTTT. It specifies CSARGQRNTGELFF.

This clonotype was seen many times. V usage is TRBV19 and J usage is TRBJ2-7; possible D gene TRBD1, 5 bases. Trimming took off 3 bases at V and 1 base at J, with 10 bases between the two ends. CDR1 is LNHDA and CDR2 is SQIVND in the germline V gene (reference sequence). The CDR3 totals 14 residues. The CDR3 DNA follows: TGTGCCAGTAGTATGAACAGGATGTCCTACGAGCAGTACTTC. As protein: CASSMNRMSYEQYF.

This chain joins TRBV11-2 and TRBJ2-7; 14 nucleotides line up with TRBD2. The junction had 17 bases not matched to a gene; V was cut back by 3 bases and J by 4 bases. Germline V CDR1 and CDR2: SGHAT, FQNNGV. The CDR3 has 20 residues. CDR3 sequence (DNA): TGTGCCAGCAGCTTCTCAATCCGGTCGGGACTAGCGGGAGCGGATTACGAGCAGTACTTC. Amino acids: CASSFSIRSGLAGADYEQYF.

This clonotype appeared many times. The chain couples TRBV12-3 or TRBV12-4 to TRBJ2-3; a weak D match, TRBD2 (5 bases). The CDR3 has 14 residues. V lost 3 bases and J lost 6, with 13 bases in between. As DNA, the CDR3 is TGTGCCAGCAGTTTGATGGTGGGGAGCGATACGCAGTATTTT. This sequence encodes CASSLMVGSDTQYF.

This clonotype occurred a few times. The chain uses TRBV18 and TRBJ2-2; maybe TRBD1 (5 bases). Trimming stripped 4 bases from V and 4 bases from J, with 7 bases between. Germline CDR1 KGHSH, CDR2 LQKENI. This CDR3 is built from 13 residues. The CDR3: CASSQGATGELFF. The CDR3 bases are TGTGCCAGCTCACAAGGGGCCACCGGGGAGCTGTTTTTT.

This clonotype has only a few counts. This chain joins TRBV3-1 and TRBJ2-7; TRBD2 agrees at 10 bases. Germline V lookup: CDR1 LGHDT, CDR2 YNNKEL (reference sequence). This CDR3 comprises 16 residues. J lost 4 bases, V lost 5 bases, and 11 bases had no gene match. CDR3 in DNA: TGTGCCAGCAGCTCCATAGCGGGGGGCAGGGGTTACGAGCAGTACTTC. Protein product: CASSSIAGGRGYEQYF.

This clonotype occurred a few times. The rearrangement joins TRBV24-1 to TRBJ1-6; D gene ambiguous. V was clipped by 4 bases and J by 11 bases, with 17 bases between them. Per germline, CDR1 KGHDR and CDR2 SFDVKD. There are 15 residues in the CDR3. CDR3 loop: CATSDRGEGSTPLHF. CDR3 coding DNA: TGTGCCACCAGTGACCGCGGGGAGGGTTCGACACCCCTCCACTTT.

This clonotype has ten or more counts. The J gene is TRBJ2-7, the V gene TRBV3-1; D not resolved. CDR3 size: 14 residues. CDR1 and CDR2 from the germline V gene are LGHDT and YNNKEL (reference sequence). The V end lost 3 bases, the J end lost 2 bases, and 11 bases lay between the germline ends. The CDR3 protein is CASSHSTKPYEQYF. CDR3 DNA sequence: TGTGCCAGCAGCCACTCTACTAAGCCCTACGAGCAGTACTTC.

J is TRBJ2-7 and V is TRBV18; 8 bases align to TRBD1. CDR3 length equals 15 residues. Germline V CDR1 and CDR2: KGHSH, LQKENI. V lost 6 bases, J lost 2 bases, and 9 bases stayed unmatched. CDR3 in amino acids: CASSLNGQGTYEQYF. CDR3 sequence (DNA): TGTGCCAGCTCTCTCAATGGACAGGGAACCTACGAGCAGTACTTC. Filled out from reference TRBV18 and TRBJ2-7, the complete variable domain reads NAGVMQNPRHLVRRRGQEARLRCSPMKGHSHVYWYRQLPEEGLKFMVYLQKENIIDESGMPKERFSAEFPKEGPSILRIQQVVRGDSAAYFCASSLNGQGTYEQYFGPGTRLTVT.

The rearrangement links TRBV5-5 to TRBJ2-7; tentatively, D is TRBD1 or TRBD2 (5 bases each). Germline CDR1 reads SGHKS; CDR2 reads YYEKEE (reference sequence). V lost 1 base and J lost 4, with 15 bases in between. The CDR3 spans 15 residues. CDR3 nucleotide sequence: TGTGCCAGCAGCTTGAATTGGGGGACCGGGTACGAGCAGTACTTC. This translates into CASSLNWGTGYEQYF.

This clonotype was counted between two and nine times. The CDR3 DNA sequence: TGCGCCAGCAGCTTGGGGCGGGGAGCACAAGAGACCCAGTACTTC. As protein: CASSLGRGAQETQYF. The V and J genes are TRBV5-1 and TRBJ2-5; TRBD2 is a possible D gene (6 bases). CDR1 is SGHRS, CDR2 YFSETQ, per germline. Deletions cut 0 bases from V and 2 bases from J, with 11 bases between. The CDR3 covers 15 residues.

This clonotype was seen a few times. This chain uses TRBV27 with TRBJ2-2, with 9 bases aligning to TRBD2. This CDR3 is built from 15 residues. Germline CDR1 MNHEY, CDR2 SMNVEV (reference sequence). Trimming took 8 bases from V and 1 from J; bases not matched to a gene: 5. CDR3 sequence (DNA): TGTGCCAGCGGATGGACTAGCGTGAACACCGGGGAGCTGTTTTTT. It is translated as CASGWTSVNTGELFF.

Regarding this clonotype: A much larger clone sits a single nucleotide away, making a read error possible. This rearrangement joins TRBV12-3 or TRBV12-4 to TRBJ2-3; D remains unclear. CDR3 size: 17 residues. With 4 bases removed from V and 2 bases from J, the gap between germline ends came to 19 bases. The CDR3 spells CASSSVWAPRFTDTQYF. For the CDR3, the DNA is TGTGCCAGCAGTTCCGTTTGGGCCCCGCGGTTCACAGATACGCAGTATTTT.

As for this clonotype: Sequence at one end of the junction differs from germline and may be a read error. V is TRBV7-7 and J is TRBJ2-7; no clear D gene. The germline gives CDR1 SSHAT, CDR2 FNYEAQ (reference sequence). The length of the CDR3 is 13 residues. The CDR3 region is CASSHAGAYEQYF. The CDR3 nucleotides are TGTGCTAGCAGCCATGCAGGAGCCTACGAGCAGTACTTC.

In its sample, this clonotype was seen a few times. The chain is built from TRBV7-9 and TRBJ2-3, with D uncertain. The CDR3 spans 16 residues. V was trimmed by 7 bases and J by 4 bases, leaving 21 bases between them. Germline V gives CDR1 SEHNR, CDR2 FQNEAQ (reference sequence). The CDR3 reads CASTARPPSKSDTQYF. CDR3 in DNA: TGTGCCAGCACCGCCCGACCCCCCTCGAAATCAGATACGCAGTATTTT.

This chain joins TRBV29-1 and TRBJ2-1; the D call may be TRBD1 or TRBD2 (5 bases each). CDR3 length equals 12 residues. Germline CDR1 reads SQVTM; CDR2 reads ANQGSEA. The V end lost 5 bases, the J end lost 4 bases, and 9 bases lay between the germline ends. Here the CDR3 DNA reads TGCAGCGTTTGGGACCGGTACAATGAGCAGTTCTTC. Its protein is CSVWDRYNEQFF.

There are a few counts of this clonotype. The V call is TRBV18, the J call TRBJ2-7; TRBD1 matches at 7 bases. Germline CDR1 reads KGHSH; CDR2 reads LQKENI. The V segment lost 3 bases and the J segment 2 bases; nucleotides outside the gene matches: 4. The CDR3 consists of 14 residues. CDR3 residues: CASSPLGQPYEQYF. The DNA of the CDR3 is TGTGCCAGCTCACCCTTGGGACAGCCCTACGAGCAGTACTTC.